Below, one TCR beta chain is given with its context. A multiplex PCR was run with 60 Vbeta primers and 13 Jbeta primers. Data came from immunoSEQ multiplex PCR; TCRdb stores just in-frame clones and leaves some out. Here the sample spans around 300,000 clones, under 80% being singletons. V lost 4 bases, J lost 6 bases, and 13 bases lay in between. Germline-derived CDR1 and CDR2 are MNHEY and SMNVEV (reference sequence). The CDR3 sequence is 13 residues long. These data are taken from a study of cytomegalovirus exposure and HLA in healthy donors. The sequencing input was PBMCs. V is TRBV27 and J is TRBJ2-7; D remains unclear. This TCR was recovered from a female donor in good health and CMV-seronegative. The CDR3 reads CASSWFVASEQYF. The CDR3 DNA follows: TGTGCCAGCAGTTGGTTCGTAGCCTCCGAGCAGTACTTC.